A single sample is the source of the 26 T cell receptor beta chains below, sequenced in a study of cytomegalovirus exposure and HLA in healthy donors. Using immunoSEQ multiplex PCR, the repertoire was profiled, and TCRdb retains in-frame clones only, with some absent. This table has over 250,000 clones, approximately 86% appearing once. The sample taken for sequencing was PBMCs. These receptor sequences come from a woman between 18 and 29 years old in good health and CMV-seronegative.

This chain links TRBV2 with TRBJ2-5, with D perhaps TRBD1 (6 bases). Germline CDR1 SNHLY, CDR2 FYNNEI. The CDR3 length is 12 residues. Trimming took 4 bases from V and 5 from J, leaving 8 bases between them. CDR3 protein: CASSADRETQYF. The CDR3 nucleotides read TGTGCCAGCAGTGCCGACAGGGAGACCCAGTACTTC.

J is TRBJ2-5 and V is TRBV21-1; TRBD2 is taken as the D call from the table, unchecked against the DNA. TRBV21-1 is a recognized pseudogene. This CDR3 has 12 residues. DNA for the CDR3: TGTGCCAGCAGCGGGGGGAAAGAGACCCAGTACTTC. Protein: CASSGGKETQYF.

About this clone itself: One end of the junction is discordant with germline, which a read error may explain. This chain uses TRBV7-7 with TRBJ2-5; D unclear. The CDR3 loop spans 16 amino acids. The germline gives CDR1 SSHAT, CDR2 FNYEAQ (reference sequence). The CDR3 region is CASSLGFKEYQETQYF. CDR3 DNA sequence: TGTGCTAGCAGCCTAGGGTTCAAAGAGTACCAAGAGACCCAGTACTTC. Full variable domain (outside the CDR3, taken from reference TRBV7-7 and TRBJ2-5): GAGVSQSPRYKVTKRGQDVTLRCDPISSHATLYWYQQALGQGPEFLTYFNYEAQPDKSGLPSDRFSAERPEGSISTLTIQRTEQRDSAMYRCASSLGFKEYQETQYFGPGTRLLVL.

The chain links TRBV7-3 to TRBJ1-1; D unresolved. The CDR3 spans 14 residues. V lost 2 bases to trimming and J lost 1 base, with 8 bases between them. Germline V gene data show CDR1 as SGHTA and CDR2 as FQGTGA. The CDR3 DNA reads TGTGCCAGCAGCTTACGTGGGCCGAACACTGAAGCTTTCTTT. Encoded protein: CASSLRGPNTEAFF.

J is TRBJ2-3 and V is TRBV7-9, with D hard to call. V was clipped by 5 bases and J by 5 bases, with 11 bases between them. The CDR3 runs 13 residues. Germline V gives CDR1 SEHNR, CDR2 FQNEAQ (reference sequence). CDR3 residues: CASSLLVGDTQYF. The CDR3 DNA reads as TGTGCCAGCAGCCTATTGGTCGGAGATACGCAGTATTTT.

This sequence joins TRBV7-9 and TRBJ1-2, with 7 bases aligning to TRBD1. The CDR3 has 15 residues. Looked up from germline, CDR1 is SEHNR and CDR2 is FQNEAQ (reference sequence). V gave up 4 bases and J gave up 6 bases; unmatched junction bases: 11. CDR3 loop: CASSSSLDRSDGYTF. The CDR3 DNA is TGTGCCAGCAGCTCTTCATTGGACAGGTCTGATGGCTACACCTTC.

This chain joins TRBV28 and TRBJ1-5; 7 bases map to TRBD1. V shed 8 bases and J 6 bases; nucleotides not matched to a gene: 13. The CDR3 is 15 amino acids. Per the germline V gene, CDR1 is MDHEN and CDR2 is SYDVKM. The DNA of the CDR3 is TGTGCCAGCTACTTGGGGACAGCGGGTTTTCAGCCCCAGCATTTT. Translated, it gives CASYLGTAGFQPQHF.

The CDR3 DNA reads as TGTGCCAGCAGTATCGGGACATTCACCGGGGAGCTGTTTTTT. Translation gives CASSIGTFTGELFF. The chain joins TRBV27 to TRBJ2-2, with D perhaps matching TRBD1 (6 bases). CDR3 size: 14 residues. Germline V lookup: CDR1 MNHEY, CDR2 SMNVEV (reference sequence). With 5 bases removed from V and 4 bases from J, the gap between germline ends came to 11 bases.

This CDR3 is CASSGWSGSSLSETQYF. Here the CDR3 DNA reads TGTGCCAGCTCTGGTTGGAGCGGGAGTAGTTTGTCAGAGACCCAGTACTTC. This rearrangement joins TRBV11-3 to TRBJ2-5; 8 bases are a match to TRBD2. This CDR3 is 17 amino acids long. Unmatched junction bases numbered 18, after V lost 8 bases and J lost 4 bases. Germline V gene sequence: CDR1 SGHNT, CDR2 YENEEA.

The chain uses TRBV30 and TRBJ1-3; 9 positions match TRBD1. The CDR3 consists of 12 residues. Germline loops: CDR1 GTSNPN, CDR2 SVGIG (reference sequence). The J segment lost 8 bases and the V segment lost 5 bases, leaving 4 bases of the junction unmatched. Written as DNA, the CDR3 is TGTGCCTGGGAACAGGGGGCTGACACCATATATTTT. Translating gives CAWEQGADTIYF.

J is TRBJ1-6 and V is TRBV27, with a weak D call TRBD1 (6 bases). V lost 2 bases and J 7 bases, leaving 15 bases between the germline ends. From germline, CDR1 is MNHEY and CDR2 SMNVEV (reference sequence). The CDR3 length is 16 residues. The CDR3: CASSLGGAPPNSPLHF. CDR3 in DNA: TGTGCCAGCAGTTTAGGGGGGGCGCCTCCCAATTCACCCCTCCACTTT.

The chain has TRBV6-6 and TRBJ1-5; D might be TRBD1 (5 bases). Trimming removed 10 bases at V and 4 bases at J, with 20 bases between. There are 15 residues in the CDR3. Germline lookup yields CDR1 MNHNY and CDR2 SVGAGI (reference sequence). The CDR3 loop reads CATKAEGRDNQPQHF. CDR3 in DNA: TGTGCCACCAAGGCGGAGGGCAGGGATAATCAGCCCCAGCATTTT.

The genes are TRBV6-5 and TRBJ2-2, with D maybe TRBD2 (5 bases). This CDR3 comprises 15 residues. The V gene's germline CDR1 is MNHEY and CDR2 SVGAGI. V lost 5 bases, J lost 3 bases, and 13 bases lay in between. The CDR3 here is CASSPRGSDTGELFF. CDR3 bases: TGTGCCAGCAGTCCCCGGGGATCGGACACCGGGGAGCTGTTTTTT.

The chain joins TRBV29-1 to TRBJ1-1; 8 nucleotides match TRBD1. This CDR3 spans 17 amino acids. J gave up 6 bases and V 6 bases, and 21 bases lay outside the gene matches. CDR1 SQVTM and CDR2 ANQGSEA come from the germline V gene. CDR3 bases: TGCAGCGTGAGGGGCTATGGACAGGGTGCCCGGGGGGCTGAAGCTTTCTTT. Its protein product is CSVRGYGQGARGAEAFF.

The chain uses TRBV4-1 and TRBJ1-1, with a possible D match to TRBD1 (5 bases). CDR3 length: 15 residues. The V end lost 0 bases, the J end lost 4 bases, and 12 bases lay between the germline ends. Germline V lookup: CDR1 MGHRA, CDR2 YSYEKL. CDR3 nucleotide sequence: TGCGCCAGCAGCCAAGACGGGGGTAGTGGCACTGAAGCTTTCTTT. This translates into CASSQDGGSGTEAFF.

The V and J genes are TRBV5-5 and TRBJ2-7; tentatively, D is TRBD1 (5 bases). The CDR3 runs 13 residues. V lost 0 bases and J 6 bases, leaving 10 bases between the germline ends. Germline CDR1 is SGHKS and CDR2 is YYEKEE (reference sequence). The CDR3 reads CASSLGQTSEQYF. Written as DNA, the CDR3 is TGTGCCAGCAGCTTGGGACAGACGAGCGAGCAGTACTTC.

Here the CDR3 DNA reads TGCGCCAGCAGCTTGACAGGGGAGAGGACTGAAGCTTTCTTT. Translation: CASSLTGERTEAFF. The chain uses TRBV5-1 and TRBJ1-1; 7 nucleotides match TRBD1. With 1 base clipped from V and 5 bases from J, the junction kept 5 bases outside the gene matches. Looked up from germline, CDR1 is SGHRS and CDR2 is YFSETQ. CDR3 length equals 14 residues.

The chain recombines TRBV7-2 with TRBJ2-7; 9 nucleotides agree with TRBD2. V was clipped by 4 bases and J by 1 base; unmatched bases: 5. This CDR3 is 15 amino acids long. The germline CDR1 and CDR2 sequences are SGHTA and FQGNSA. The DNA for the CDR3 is TGTGCCAGCAGCTGGATTAGCGGGGGATCCTACGAGCAGTACTTC. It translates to CASSWISGGSYEQYF.

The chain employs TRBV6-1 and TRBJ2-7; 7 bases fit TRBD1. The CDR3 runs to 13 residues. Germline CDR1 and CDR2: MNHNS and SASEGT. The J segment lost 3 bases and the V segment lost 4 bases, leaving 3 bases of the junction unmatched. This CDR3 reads CASSGQGYYEQYF. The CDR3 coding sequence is TGTGCCAGCAGTGGACAGGGCTACTACGAGCAGTACTTC.

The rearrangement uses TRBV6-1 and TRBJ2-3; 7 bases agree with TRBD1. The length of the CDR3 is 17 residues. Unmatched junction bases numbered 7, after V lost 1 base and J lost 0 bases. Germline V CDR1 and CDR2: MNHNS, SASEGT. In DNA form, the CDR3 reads TGTGCCAGCAGTGAAGGAATGGCAGGGGGTAGCACAGATACGCAGTATTTT. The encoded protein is CASSEGMAGGSTDTQYF.

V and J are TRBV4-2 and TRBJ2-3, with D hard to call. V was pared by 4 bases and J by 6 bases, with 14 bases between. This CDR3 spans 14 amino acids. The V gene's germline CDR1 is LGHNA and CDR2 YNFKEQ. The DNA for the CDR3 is TGTGCCAGCAGCCCATATCGCGGCGCGGATACGCAGTATTTT. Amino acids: CASSPYRGADTQYF.

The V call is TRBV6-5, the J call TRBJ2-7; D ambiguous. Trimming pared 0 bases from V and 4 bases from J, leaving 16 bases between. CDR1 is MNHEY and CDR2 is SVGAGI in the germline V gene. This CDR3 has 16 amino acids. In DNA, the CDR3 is TGTGCCAGCAGTTACTCTGACACAGAATCTCTTTACGAGCAGTACTTC. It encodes CASSYSDTESLYEQYF.

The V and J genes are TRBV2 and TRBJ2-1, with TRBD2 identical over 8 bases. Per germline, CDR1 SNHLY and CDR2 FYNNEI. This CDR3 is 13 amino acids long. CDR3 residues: CASGGASYNEQFF. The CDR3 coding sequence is TGTGCTTCGGGAGGGGCGTCCTACAATGAGCAGTTCTTC.

The CDR3 protein is CASSRLQGAGQPQHF. As DNA, the CDR3 is TGTGCCAGCAGTCGGCTACAGGGGGCTGGACAGCCCCAGCATTTT. J is TRBJ1-5 and V is TRBV6-5; 9 bases are shared with TRBD1. CDR1 MNHEY and CDR2 SVGAGI come from the germline V gene. V shed 5 bases, J shed 7 bases, and the junction held 9 bases outside the gene matches. The CDR3 covers 15 residues.

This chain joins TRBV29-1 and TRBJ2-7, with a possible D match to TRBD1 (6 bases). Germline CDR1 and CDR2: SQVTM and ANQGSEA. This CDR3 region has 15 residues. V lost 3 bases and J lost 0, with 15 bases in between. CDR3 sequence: CSVDTGQSPSYEQYF. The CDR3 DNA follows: TGCAGCGTTGATACCGGACAGTCACCCTCCTACGAGCAGTACTTC.

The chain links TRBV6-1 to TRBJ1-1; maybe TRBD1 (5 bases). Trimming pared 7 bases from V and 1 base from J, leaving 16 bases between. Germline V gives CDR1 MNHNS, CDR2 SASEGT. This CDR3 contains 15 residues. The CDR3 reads CASTSKNQGNTEAFF. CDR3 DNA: TGTGCCAGCACCTCAAAGAATCAGGGGAACACTGAAGCTTTCTTT.